This T cell receptor beta chain was identified in a study of a mutant IDH1 vaccine in newly diagnosed glioma. Turning to this clone: The antigen remains unidentified.

J gave up 4 bases and V 2 bases, and 9 bases lay outside the gene matches. Germline V gene lookup returns CDR1 MGHRA and CDR2 YSYEKL. The CDR3 totals 17 residues. The sample's time point: week 35, safety follow-up. Each dose of the vaccine consisted of 300 ug of mutant IDH1 20-mer peptide, with topical imiquimod. Libraries were prepared by immunoSEQ multiplex PCR; TCRdb keeps only in-frame clonotypes and omits some of them. Among about 30,000 clones listed, about four fifths were seen once. The V call is TRBV4-1, the J call TRBJ2-2, with 8 bases matching TRBD2. This TCR came from a man aged 25 to 40 with glioma. The material was PBMCs, obtained from a glioma patient whose treatment included an IDH1 peptide vaccine. Here the CDR3 reads CASSQYGREGPTGELFF. CDR3 in DNA: TGCGCCAGCAGCCAATACGGTCGGGAGGGCCCCACCGGGGAGCTGTTTTTT.